These 21 T cell receptor beta chains share one sample of origin, sequenced in a study of beta chain features in type 1 diabetes. Of the isolated RNA, all was reverse transcribed, and so the sequenced material was expressed TCRB transcripts. The protocol was immunoSEQ multiplex PCR, while the TCRdb copy is restricted to in-frame clones and leaves out a portion. Of 900,000 or so clones in the sample, roughly 17% were seen once. Input material: naive CD4+ T cells from blood. Every receptor here comes from a woman aged 18-35 years in good health.

Only a few counts were recorded for this clone. V is TRBV6-1 and J is TRBJ2-7, with TRBD2 as a possible D gene (6 bases). This CDR3 contains 14 residues. Trimming stripped 4 bases from V and 1 base from J, with 11 bases between. Per germline, CDR1 MNHNS and CDR2 SASEGT. CDR3: CASSVEGRSYEQYF. CDR3 sequence (DNA): TGTGCCAGCAGTGTGGAGGGTCGGTCCTACGAGCAGTACTTC.

The rearrangement links TRBV28 to TRBJ2-7; TRBD2 aligns across 7 bases. This CDR3 is built from 15 residues. V gave up 4 bases and J gave up 5 bases; unmatched junction bases: 11. The germline gives CDR1 MDHEN, CDR2 SYDVKM. Here the CDR3 reads CASSSEPSGLHEQYF. CDR3 nucleotides: TGTGCCAGCAGTTCAGAACCGTCGGGACTACACGAGCAGTACTTC.

This clone appeared a few times. CDR3 amino acids: CASSLSLTTGAYEQYF. The CDR3 region has the DNA TGCGCCAGCAGCTTATCCCTAACGACAGGTGCCTACGAGCAGTACTTC. This chain joins TRBV5-1 and TRBJ2-7, with D perhaps matching TRBD1 (6 bases). V was clipped by 2 bases and J by 2 bases, with 17 bases between them. In germline, CDR1 is SGHRS, CDR2 YFSETQ. CDR3 size: 16 residues.

The chain carries TRBV6-5 and TRBJ2-5; D is unresolved. The CDR3 runs 12 residues. Germline V gene data show CDR1 as MNHEY and CDR2 as SVGAGI. V gave up 5 bases and J gave up 1 base, with 5 bases separating them. The CDR3 protein is CASSRSQETQYF. CDR3 in DNA: TGTGCCAGCAGTCGGAGCCAAGAGACCCAGTACTTC.

This clone was detected only a few times. V is TRBV19 and J is TRBJ1-1; D gene uncertain. The CDR3 consists of 15 residues. Germline V gene lookup returns CDR1 LNHDA and CDR2 SQIVND (reference sequence). Trimming took 5 bases from V and 2 from J, leaving 15 bases between them. DNA for the CDR3: TGTGCCAGTAGTCGAGATCGGGTGATTAACACTGAAGCTTTCTTT. Its protein product is CASSRDRVINTEAFF. The whole variable domain, filled in from reference TRBV19 and TRBJ1-1, reads DGGITQSPKYLFRKEGQNVTLSCEQNLNHDAMYWYRQDPGQGLRLIYYSQIVNDFQKGDIAEGYSVSREKKESFPLTVTSAQKNPTAFYLCASSRDRVINTEAFFGQGTRLTVV.

The chain carries TRBV7-9 and TRBJ1-5; no firm D call. V lost 3 bases to trimming and J lost 7 bases, with 16 bases between them. The CDR3 contains 15 residues. Germline-derived CDR1 and CDR2 are SEHNR and FQNEAQ (reference sequence). The CDR3 sequence is CASSFGPAEIQPQHF. In DNA, the CDR3 is TGTGCCAGCAGCTTCGGTCCTGCCGAAATCCAGCCCCAGCATTTT. Complete variable domain (other parts from reference TRBV7-9 and TRBJ1-5): DTGVSQNPRHKITKRGQNVTFRCDPISEHNRLYWYRQTLGQGPEFLTYFQNEAQLEKSRLLSDRFSAERPKGSFSTLEIQRTEQGDSAMYLCASSFGPAEIQPQHFGDGTRLSIL.

This chain connects TRBV7-8 to TRBJ2-2; no definite D call. The germline gives CDR1 SGHVS, CDR2 FQNEAQ. CDR3 length equals 15 residues. Deletions cut 1 base from V and 5 bases from J, with 11 bases between. This CDR3 reads CASSLVAARTGELFF. In DNA, the CDR3 is TGTGCCAGCAGCTTAGTGGCAGCAAGGACCGGGGAGCTGTTTTTT.

This clone was observed a few times. The chain combines TRBV4-2 with TRBJ2-5, with a tentative D call TRBD1 (6 bases). Between the trimmed V and J ends, which lost 3 bases and 3 bases, there was a span of 8 bases. This CDR3 is built from 13 residues. Germline V gives CDR1 LGHNA, CDR2 YNFKEQ. The CDR3 loop reads CASSQDSEETQYF. As DNA, the CDR3 is TGTGCCAGCAGCCAGGACAGTGAAGAGACCCAGTACTTC.

This clone was observed a handful of times. The chain employs TRBV21-1 and TRBJ2-7; no check of the table's D call, TRBD1, against the DNA was made. TRBV21-1 constitutes a pseudogene. This CDR3 is 10 amino acids long. The CDR3: CVQGTWEQYF. CDR3 bases: TGCGTACAGGGCACATGGGAGCAGTACTTC.

This clone was seen a few times. This CDR3 is CASSYSWTSNTEAFF. The CDR3 nucleotides read TGTGCCAGCAGTTACTCGTGGACCAGCAACACTGAAGCTTTCTTT. V and J are TRBV6-5 and TRBJ1-1; D not certain. The V end lost 0 bases, the J end lost 2 bases, and 10 bases lay between the germline ends. The CDR3 consists of 15 residues. From germline, CDR1 is MNHEY and CDR2 SVGAGI.

This clone came up once. This rearrangement joins TRBV28 to TRBJ2-3; 10 nucleotides agree with TRBD2. The CDR3 length is 14 residues. V dropped 6 bases and J dropped 4; count of bases not matched to a gene: 4. Germline CDR1 MDHEN, CDR2 SYDVKM. The CDR3, as DNA: TGTGCCAGCAGATCCGGGACTAGCGCAGATACGCAGTATTTT. It codes for CASRSGTSADTQYF.

The J gene is TRBJ2-5, the V gene TRBV2, with D perhaps TRBD2 (6 bases). Germline values: CDR1 SNHLY, CDR2 FYNNEI. CDR3 length: 16 amino acids. V dropped 7 bases and J dropped 4 bases, with 22 bases sitting between them. CDR3 protein: CASKLLGGERGETQYF. The CDR3 DNA reads as TGTGCCAGCAAGTTACTGGGCGGGGAGAGGGGAGAGACCCAGTACTTC.

J is TRBJ2-7 and V is TRBV27; TRBD2 agrees at 9 bases. V was pared by 5 bases and J by 0 bases, with 8 bases of the junction left unmatched. From germline, CDR1 is MNHEY and CDR2 SMNVEV (reference sequence). The CDR3 contains 16 residues. The CDR3 DNA is TGTGCCAGCAGTGCCGAACTAGCGGGCCGCTCCTACGAGCAGTACTTC. Translated, it gives CASSAELAGRSYEQYF.

This clone came up a few times. The V call is TRBV20-1, the J call TRBJ2-5; a possible D gene is TRBD2 (5 bases). Deletions cut 4 bases from V and 5 bases from J, with 8 bases between. The CDR3 contains 11 residues. Germline CDR1 is DFQATT and CDR2 is SNEGSKA (reference sequence). The CDR3 DNA follows: TGCAGTGCTAACTGGAGGGAGACCCAGTACTTC. Encoded protein: CSANWRETQYF.

This clone was recorded a few times. The chain recombines TRBV19 with TRBJ1-2; D not resolved. The germline V and J ends were trimmed by 11 bases and 4 bases, with 14 bases remaining between them. Germline CDR1 LNHDA, CDR2 SQIVND (reference sequence). There are 12 residues in the CDR3. The CDR3 sequence: CAAGRTTYGYTF. Here the CDR3 DNA reads TGTGCCGCTGGCCGGACGACCTATGGCTACACCTTC.

This clone was seen more than once but under ten times. Other DNA sequences from this sample encode an identical CDR3 as well. The genes are TRBV5-1 and TRBJ2-1; TRBD2 aligns across 7 bases. Looked up from germline, CDR1 is SGHRS and CDR2 is YFSETQ. The CDR3 sequence is 15 residues long. The V segment lost 4 bases and the J segment 2 bases; nucleotides outside the gene matches: 6. The CDR3 sequence: CASSLGLVAYNEQFF. The CDR3 DNA reads TGCGCCAGCAGCCTCGGACTAGTTGCCTACAATGAGCAGTTCTTC. The variable domain in full, with the rest retrieved from reference TRBV5-1 and TRBJ2-1, is KAGVTQTPRYLIKTRGQQVTLSCSPISGHRSVSWYQQTPGQGLQFLFEYFSETQRNKGNFPGRFSGRQFSNSRSEMNVSTLELGDSALYLCASSLGLVAYNEQFFGPGTRLTVL.

The chain links TRBV27 to TRBJ2-7; D is unresolved. Germline values: CDR1 MNHEY, CDR2 SMNVEV (reference sequence). The V end lost 3 bases, the J end lost 0 bases, and 9 bases lay between the germline ends. This CDR3 contains 14 residues. CDR3 residues: CASSFLPYSYEQYF. The CDR3 region has the DNA TGTGCCAGCAGTTTTCTTCCGTACTCCTACGAGCAGTACTTC.

The chain has TRBV6-5 and TRBJ2-7; D tentatively fits TRBD1 or TRBD2 (5 bases each). V lost 5 bases to trimming and J lost 2 bases, with 10 bases between them. Looked up from germline, CDR1 is MNHEY and CDR2 is SVGAGI. This CDR3 contains 13 residues. The CDR3 region has the DNA TGTGCCAGCAGTCCCGGGGCCCCCTACGAGCAGTACTTC. It specifies CASSPGAPYEQYF.

This clone was observed a few times. The chain is built from TRBV6-6 and TRBJ2-1; 7 bases fit TRBD2. The CDR3 is made up of 14 amino acids. Germline-derived CDR1 and CDR2 are MNHNY and SVGAGI (reference sequence). With 8 bases clipped from V and 2 bases from J, the junction kept 6 bases outside the gene matches. The DNA for the CDR3 is TGTGCCAGCCACCGCGGGAGCACCTACAATGAGCAGTTCTTC. Translated, it gives CASHRGSTYNEQFF.

Here the CDR3 reads CASSPGDGYTF. The CDR3 nucleotides are TGTGCCAGCAGCCCAGGGGATGGCTACACCTTC. The chain links TRBV7-2 to TRBJ1-2; tentative D call: TRBD1 (6 bases). With 5 bases removed from V and 6 bases from J, the gap between germline ends came to 7 bases. The CDR3 runs 11 residues. CDR1 SGHTA and CDR2 FQGNSA come from the germline V gene.

This clone was recorded a few times. The V and J genes are TRBV7-9 and TRBJ2-1, with 7 bases aligning to TRBD1. This CDR3 has 15 amino acids. Losses at the gene ends were 5 bases for V and 1 base for J; bases not matched to a gene: 5. The germline gives CDR1 SEHNR, CDR2 FQNEAQ (reference sequence). The CDR3 DNA is TGTGCCAGCAGCGCCGGGACAGCGTCCTACAATGAGCAGTTCTTC. This sequence encodes CASSAGTASYNEQFF.